A single sample is the source of the 8 T cell receptor beta chains below, sequenced in a study of cytomegalovirus exposure and HLA in healthy donors (dated by TCRdb to between 2016 and 2019). The library was produced with the immunoSEQ multiplex PCR assay. The multiplex PCR relied on a mix of 60 forward primers for TCR Vbeta segments and 13 reverse primers for TCR Jbeta segments. The table was pulled from immuneACCESS by TCRdb, which kept in-frame rearrangements only. Such tables lose some clones; where checked, under half of the loss comes from unresolved V genes, and the rest has no known cause. The sample contains about 190,000 clones, almost 75% of them found a single time. The ten largest make up 3.1% of the sample. Sequencing was carried out using PBMCs. These receptors were obtained from a woman aged 30 to 39 in good health and CMV-seropositive.

The chain is built from TRBV28 and TRBJ2-2; 8 bases are a match to TRBD1. The V segment lost 6 bases and the J segment 5 bases; nucleotides outside the gene matches: 8. Germline values: CDR1 MDHEN, CDR2 SYDVKM. This CDR3 is built from 15 residues. The CDR3 reads CASRLGGQGTGELFF. CDR3 coding DNA: TGTGCCAGCAGACTGGGAGGACAGGGTACCGGGGAGCTGTTTTTT.

This clone was seen a few times. The chain links TRBV5-1 to TRBJ1-1; TRBD1 matches at 10 bases. This CDR3 spans 15 amino acids. The V gene's germline CDR1 is SGHRS and CDR2 YFSETQ. With V trimmed by 3 bases and J by 0 bases, 2 bases remained unmatched. The CDR3 is CASSSGQGMNTEAFF. The CDR3, as DNA: TGCGCCAGCAGCTCGGGACAGGGGATGAACACTGAAGCTTTCTTT. The whole variable domain, remainder taken from reference TRBV5-1 and TRBJ1-1, is KAGVTQTPRYLIKTRGQQVTLSCSPISGHRSVSWYQQTPGQGLQFLFEYFSETQRNKGNFPGRFSGRQFSNSRSEMNVSTLELGDSALYLCASSSGQGMNTEAFFGQGTRLTVV.

The chain is built from TRBV19 and TRBJ1-2; perhaps TRBD1 as D (5 bases). Germline values: CDR1 LNHDA, CDR2 SQIVND (reference sequence). The CDR3 extends over 13 amino acids. The V gene lost 6 bases and the J gene lost 7 bases, with 15 bases spanning the gap. CDR3 residues: CASRIRQTAGYTF. CDR3 in DNA: TGTGCCAGTAGGATAAGACAGACTGCTGGCTACACCTTC.

The rearrangement joins TRBV7-9 to TRBJ1-4, with TRBD1 matching 7 bases. CDR3 length: 17 residues. CDR1 is SEHNR and CDR2 is FQNEAQ in the germline V gene (reference sequence). Germline trimming cut 6 bases from V and 0 bases from J; bases unmatched to any gene: 10. CDR3 nucleotide sequence: TGTGCCAGCAGTTCAACAGGGGTGGGGGCAACTAATGAAAAACTGTTTTTT. Protein product: CASSSTGVGATNEKLFF.

V usage is TRBV28 and J usage is TRBJ1-5, with D uncertain. CDR1 and CDR2 from the germline V gene are MDHEN and SYDVKM. The CDR3 has 16 amino acids. Trimming shortened V by 2 bases and J by 1 base, and 12 bases separated the two germline ends. This chain's CDR3 is CASSLGNSLSNQPQHF. Written as DNA, the CDR3 is TGTGCCAGCAGTTTAGGCAACAGTTTAAGCAATCAGCCCCAGCATTTT.

V and J are TRBV5-8 and TRBJ1-1, with D maybe TRBD1 (5 bases). There are 14 residues in the CDR3. Germline V lookup: CDR1 SGHTS, CDR2 YDEGEE. The V and J ends lost 6 bases and 1 base respectively, with 13 bases between them. The CDR3 here is CASNSGLSNTEAFF. CDR3 nucleotide sequence: TGTGCCAGCAACTCGGGACTTTCGAACACTGAAGCTTTCTTT.

The CDR3 region is CASSLVLSTGELFF. The CDR3 nucleotides read TGTGCCAGCAGCTTGGTTCTGTCCACCGGGGAGCTGTTTTTT. J is TRBJ2-2 and V is TRBV5-5; D not resolved. The CDR3 has 14 amino acids. Germline-derived CDR1 and CDR2 are SGHKS and YYEKEE (reference sequence). The V and J ends lost 0 bases and 4 bases respectively, with 7 bases between them.

The chain recombines TRBV1 with TRBJ2-3; the DNA was not used to check the table's D call, TRBD2. TRBV1 is noted as a pseudogene. CDR3 length: 16 amino acids. The CDR3 sequence is CTSSQEGLASTDTQYF. The CDR3 DNA reads TGCACCAGCAGCCAAGAGGGACTAGCGTCCACAGATACGCAGTATTTT.